This TCR beta chain is from a study of blood T cell repertoires in COVID-19. Profiled with immunoSEQ multiplex PCR; TCRdb holds only in-frame clones, not every one. The data show under 200,000 clones, 90% seen once. Sequences were obtained from peripheral blood. This clonotype was obtained from a man aged 50-59 years with acute or convalescent COVID-19.

The CDR3: CASVAGGRYTEAFF. Here the CDR3 DNA reads TGTGCCAGTGTCGCGGGGGGGAGGTACACTGAAGCTTTCTTT. The J gene is TRBJ1-1, the V gene TRBV19; maybe TRBD1 (5 bases). The CDR3 runs 14 residues. V was clipped by 8 bases and J by 3 bases, with 16 bases between them. Germline lookup yields CDR1 LNHDA and CDR2 SQIVND (reference sequence).